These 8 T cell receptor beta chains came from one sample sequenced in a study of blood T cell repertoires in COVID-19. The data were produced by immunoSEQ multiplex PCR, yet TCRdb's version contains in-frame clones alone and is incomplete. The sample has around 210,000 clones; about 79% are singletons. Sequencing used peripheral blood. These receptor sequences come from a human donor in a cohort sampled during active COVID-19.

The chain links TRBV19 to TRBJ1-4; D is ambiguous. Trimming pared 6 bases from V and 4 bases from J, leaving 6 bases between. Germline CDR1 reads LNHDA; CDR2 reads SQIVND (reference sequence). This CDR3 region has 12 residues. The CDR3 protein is CASSRSNEKLFF. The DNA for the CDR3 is TGTGCCAGTAGCCGGAGTAATGAAAAACTGTTTTTT. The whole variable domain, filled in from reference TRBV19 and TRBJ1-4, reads DGGITQSPKYLFRKEGQNVTLSCEQNLNHDAMYWYRQDPGQGLRLIYYSQIVNDFQKGDIAEGYSVSREKKESFPLTVTSAQKNPTAFYLCASSRSNEKLFFGSGTQLSVL.

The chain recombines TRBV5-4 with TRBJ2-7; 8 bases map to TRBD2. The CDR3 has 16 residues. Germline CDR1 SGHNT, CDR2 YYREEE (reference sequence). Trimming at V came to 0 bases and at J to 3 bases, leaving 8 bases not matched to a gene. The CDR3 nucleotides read TGTGCCAGCAGCTTGGGCGTTGGAGCGGGAGTCTACGAGCAGTACTTC. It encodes CASSLGVGAGVYEQYF.

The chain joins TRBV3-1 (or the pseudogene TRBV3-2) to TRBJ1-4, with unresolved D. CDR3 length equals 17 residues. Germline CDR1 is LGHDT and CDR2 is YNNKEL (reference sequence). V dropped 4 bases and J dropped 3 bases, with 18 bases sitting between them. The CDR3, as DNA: TGTGCCAGCAGCCGCCCGGTGTCTGAAGCGGCTAATGAAAAACTGTTTTTT. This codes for CASSRPVSEAANEKLFF.

CDR3: CASSFKPISTSGEQFF. CDR3 coding DNA: TGTGCCAGCAGCTTTAAACCAATCTCGACTAGCGGTGAGCAGTTCTTC. The chain combines TRBV13 with TRBJ2-1, with TRBD2 matching 9 bases. The CDR3 consists of 16 residues. The V gene end was trimmed by 3 bases and the J gene end by 9 bases; junction bases not matched to a gene: 12. Per the germline V gene, CDR1 is PRHDT and CDR2 is FYEKMQ (reference sequence).

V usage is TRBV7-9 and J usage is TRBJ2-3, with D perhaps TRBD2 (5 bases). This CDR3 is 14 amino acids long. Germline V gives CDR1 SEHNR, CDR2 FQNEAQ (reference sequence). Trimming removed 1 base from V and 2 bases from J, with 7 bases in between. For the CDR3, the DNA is TGTGCCAGCAGCTTAGTAGCGTACACAGATACGCAGTATTTT. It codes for CASSLVAYTDTQYF.

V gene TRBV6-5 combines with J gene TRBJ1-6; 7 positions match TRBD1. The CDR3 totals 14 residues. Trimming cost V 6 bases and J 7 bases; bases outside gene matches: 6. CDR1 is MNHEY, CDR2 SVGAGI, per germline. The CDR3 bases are TGTGCCAGCAGACCGGGGACAGACAATTCACCCCTCCACTTT. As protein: CASRPGTDNSPLHF.

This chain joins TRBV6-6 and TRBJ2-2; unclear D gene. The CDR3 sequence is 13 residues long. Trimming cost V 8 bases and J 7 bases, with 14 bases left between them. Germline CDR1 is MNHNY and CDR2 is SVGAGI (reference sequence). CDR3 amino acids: CASRSQVGGELFF. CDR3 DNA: TGTGCCAGCCGGAGCCAAGTTGGCGGGGAGCTGTTTTTT.

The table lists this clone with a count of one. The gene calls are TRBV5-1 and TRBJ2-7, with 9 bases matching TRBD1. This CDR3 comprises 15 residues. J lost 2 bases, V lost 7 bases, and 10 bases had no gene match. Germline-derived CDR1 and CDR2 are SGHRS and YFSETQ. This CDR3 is CASSPIRQGAYEQYF. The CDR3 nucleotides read TGCGCCAGCTCGCCGATCCGACAGGGGGCCTACGAGCAGTACTTC.